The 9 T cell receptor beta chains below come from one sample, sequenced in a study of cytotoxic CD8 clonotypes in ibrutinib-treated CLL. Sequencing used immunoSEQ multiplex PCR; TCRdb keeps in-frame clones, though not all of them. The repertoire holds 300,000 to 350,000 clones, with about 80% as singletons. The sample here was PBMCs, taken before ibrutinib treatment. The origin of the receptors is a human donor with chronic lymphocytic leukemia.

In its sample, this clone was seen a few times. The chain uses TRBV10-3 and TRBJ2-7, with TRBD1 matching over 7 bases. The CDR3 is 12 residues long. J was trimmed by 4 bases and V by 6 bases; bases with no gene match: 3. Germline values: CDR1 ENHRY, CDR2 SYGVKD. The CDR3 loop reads CAIRTGEYEQYF. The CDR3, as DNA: TGTGCCATCAGAACAGGGGAGTACGAGCAGTACTTC.

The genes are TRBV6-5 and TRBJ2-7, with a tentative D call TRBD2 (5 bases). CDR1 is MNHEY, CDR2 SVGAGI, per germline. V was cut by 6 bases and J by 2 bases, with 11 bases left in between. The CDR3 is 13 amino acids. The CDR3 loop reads CASREAAPYEQYF. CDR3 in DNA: TGTGCCAGCAGGGAGGCGGCTCCCTACGAGCAGTACTTC.

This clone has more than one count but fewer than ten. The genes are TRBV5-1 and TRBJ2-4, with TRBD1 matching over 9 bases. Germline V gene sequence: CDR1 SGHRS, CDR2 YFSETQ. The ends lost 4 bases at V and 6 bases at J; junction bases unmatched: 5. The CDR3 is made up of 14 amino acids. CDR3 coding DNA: TGCGCCAGCAGCCCACCGGGACAGGGAAACATTCAGTACTTC. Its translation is CASSPPGQGNIQYF.

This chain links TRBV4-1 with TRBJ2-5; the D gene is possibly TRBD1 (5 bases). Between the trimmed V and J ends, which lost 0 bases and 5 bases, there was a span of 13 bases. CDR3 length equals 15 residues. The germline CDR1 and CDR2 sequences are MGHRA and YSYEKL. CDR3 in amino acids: CASSQESGRAETQYF. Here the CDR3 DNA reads TGCGCCAGCAGCCAAGAGTCCGGCAGGGCGGAGACCCAGTACTTC.

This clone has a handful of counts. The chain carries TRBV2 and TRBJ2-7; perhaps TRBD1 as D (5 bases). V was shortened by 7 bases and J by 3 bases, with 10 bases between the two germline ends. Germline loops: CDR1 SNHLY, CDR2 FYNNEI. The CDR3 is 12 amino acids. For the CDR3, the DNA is TGTGCCAGCACGGCGGACAACTACGAGCAGTACTTC. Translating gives CASTADNYEQYF.

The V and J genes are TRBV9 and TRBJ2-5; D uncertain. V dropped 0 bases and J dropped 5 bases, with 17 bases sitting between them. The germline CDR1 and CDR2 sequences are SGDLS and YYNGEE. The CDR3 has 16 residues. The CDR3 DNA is TGTGCCAGCAGCGTAGATCCGGGTCTAAGTGCTGAGACCCAGTACTTC. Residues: CASSVDPGLSAETQYF.

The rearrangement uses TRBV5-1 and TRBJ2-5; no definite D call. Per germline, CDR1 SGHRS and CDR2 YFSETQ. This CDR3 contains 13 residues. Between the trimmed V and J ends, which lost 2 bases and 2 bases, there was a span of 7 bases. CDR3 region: CASSFQLQETQYF. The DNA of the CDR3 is TGCGCCAGCAGCTTTCAGTTACAAGAGACCCAGTACTTC.

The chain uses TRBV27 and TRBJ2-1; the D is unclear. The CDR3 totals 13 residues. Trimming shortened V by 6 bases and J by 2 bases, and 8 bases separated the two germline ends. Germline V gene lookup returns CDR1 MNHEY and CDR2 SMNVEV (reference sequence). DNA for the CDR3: TGTGCCAGCAGCAACAGAGCCTACAATGAGCAGTTCTTC. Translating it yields CASSNRAYNEQFF.

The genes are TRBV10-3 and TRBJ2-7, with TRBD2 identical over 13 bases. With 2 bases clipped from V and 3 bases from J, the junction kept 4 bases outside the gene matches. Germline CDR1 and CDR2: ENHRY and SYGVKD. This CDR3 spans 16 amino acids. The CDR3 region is CAISEGLAGANYEQYF. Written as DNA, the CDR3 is TGTGCCATCAGTGAGGGACTAGCGGGAGCGAACTACGAGCAGTACTTC.